The 24 T cell receptor beta chains presented below share a single source sample, sequenced in a study of CD8 T cells in ankylosing spondylitis. TCRdb itself ran the 5' RACE reads through MiXCR, one entry per CDR3 protein. The data contain about 250,000 distinct CDR3 sequences, roughly 32% of them singletons. Sequencing input: blood, either unsorted or a sorted T cell fraction (not recorded which). These receptors came from a male donor with ankylosing spondylitis or in good health (not recorded which).

The rearrangement uses TRBV20-1 and TRBJ2-7, with D unresolved. The length of the CDR3 is 14 residues. In germline, CDR1 is DFQATT, CDR2 SNEGSKA (reference sequence). Trimming took 3 bases from V and 0 from J, leaving 12 bases between them. The CDR3 sequence: CSASPPEPSYEQYF. In DNA form, the CDR3 reads TGCAGTGCTAGCCCCCCAGAGCCCTCCTACGAGCAGTACTTC.

This sequence joins TRBV20-1 and TRBJ2-4; a possible D gene is TRBD2 (5 bases). The germline gives CDR1 DFQATT, CDR2 SNEGSKA (reference sequence). Trimming took off 4 bases at V and 4 bases at J, with 11 bases between the two ends. The CDR3 has 13 amino acids. In DNA form, the CDR3 reads TGCAGTGCTAAGGACTGGGTGAAAAACATTCAGTACTTC. As protein: CSAKDWVKNIQYF.

The V call is TRBV15, the J call TRBJ2-7; D may match TRBD1 or TRBD2 (5 bases each). Trimming pared 0 bases from V and 5 bases from J, leaving 17 bases between. This CDR3 is 16 amino acids long. Germline V CDR1 and CDR2: LNHNV, YYDKDF (reference sequence). The CDR3 here is CATSRDGTSSLDEQYF. In DNA form, the CDR3 reads TGTGCCACCAGCAGAGATGGGACCTCTTCGTTGGACGAGCAGTACTTC. Drawing the rest from reference TRBV15 and TRBJ2-7, the complete variable domain is DAMVIQNPRYQVTQFGKPVTLSCSQTLNHNVMYWYQQKSSQAPKLLFHYYDKDFNNEADTPDNFQSRRPNTSFCFLDIRSPGLGDTAMYLCATSRDGTSSLDEQYFGPGTRLTVT.

This sequence joins TRBV25-1 and TRBJ2-5; 9 bases fit TRBD1. This CDR3 contains 19 residues. Germline CDR1 MGHDK, CDR2 SYGVNS. The V segment lost 0 bases and the J segment 0 bases; nucleotides outside the gene matches: 11. CDR3 region: CASSEYTLGQGSYQETQYF. The CDR3 DNA sequence: TGTGCCAGCAGTGAATATACCTTGGGACAGGGCTCGTACCAAGAGACCCAGTACTTC.

In its sample, this clonotype was seen a few times. The rearrangement joins TRBV7-2 to TRBJ1-2, with 8 nucleotides matching TRBD1. This CDR3 region has 14 residues. J was trimmed by 7 bases and V by 5 bases; bases with no gene match: 9. Germline CDR1 SGHTA, CDR2 FQGNSA. This CDR3 is CASSRDRGRGGYTF. CDR3 in DNA: TGTGCCAGCAGCCGTGACAGGGGCAGGGGTGGCTACACCTTC.

This clonotype was seen only a few times. Sequence at one end of the junction differs from germline and may be a read error. The chain recombines TRBV5-6 with TRBJ2-5; D is undetermined. The CDR3 is made up of 10 amino acids. CDR1 is SGHDT and CDR2 is YYEEEE in the germline V gene. The CDR3 protein is CASSQKTQYF. The DNA for the CDR3 is TGTGCCAGCAGCCAAAAGACCCAGTACTTC.

This chain connects TRBV12-3 or TRBV12-4 to TRBJ2-3, with D perhaps matching TRBD2 (5 bases). This CDR3 comprises 15 residues. The V gene lost 6 bases and the J gene lost 6 bases, with 19 bases spanning the gap. Here the CDR3 reads CASSSTGNSLDTQYF. The CDR3 DNA is TGTGCCAGCAGCTCCACCGGGAATTCGTTGGATACGCAGTATTTT.

This clonotype has only a few counts. The gene calls are TRBV27 and TRBJ1-2; D remains unclear. V lost 8 bases to trimming and J lost 6 bases, with 13 bases between them. This CDR3 has 12 amino acids. Germline V gene lookup returns CDR1 MNHEY and CDR2 SMNVEV (reference sequence). The CDR3 bases are TGTGCCAGCTGGTCGGGGTTCCATGGCTACACCTTC. The encoded protein is CASWSGFHGYTF.

This clonotype was seen more than once but under ten times. This sequence joins TRBV6-1 and TRBJ1-5, with D possibly TRBD1 on 5 matching bases. Germline V lookup: CDR1 MNHNS, CDR2 SASEGT. The CDR3 is 13 residues long. V gave up 6 bases and J gave up 4 bases, with 10 bases separating them. This chain's CDR3 is CASSWDLNQPQHF. The CDR3 bases are TGTGCCAGCAGCTGGGACCTTAATCAGCCCCAGCATTTT.

This sequence joins TRBV21-1 and TRBJ1-1; TRBD1 is the table's D call and was not checked against the DNA. TRBV21-1 is classified as a pseudogene. The CDR3 extends over 13 amino acids. CDR3 bases: TGTGCCAGCAATGAGGGAGAGGACACTGAAGCTTTCTTT. It yields the protein CASNEGEDTEAFF.

This clonotype was found a few times. CDR3 nucleotide sequence: TGTGCCACCAGCCCCTCCGGGCAGTCCTACGAGCAGTACTTC. It encodes CATSPSGQSYEQYF. This chain links TRBV24-1 with TRBJ2-7, with D unclear. V was clipped by 7 bases and J by 1 base, with 13 bases between them. The CDR3 consists of 14 residues. Germline V lookup: CDR1 KGHDR, CDR2 SFDVKD.

The V gene is TRBV13, the J gene TRBJ2-7, with D perhaps TRBD1 or TRBD2 (5 bases each). V dropped 3 bases and J dropped 4 bases, with 19 bases sitting between them. Germline lookup yields CDR1 PRHDT and CDR2 FYEKMQ (reference sequence). The length of the CDR3 is 16 residues. DNA for the CDR3: TGTGCCAGCAGCTTGGCCGGATCGGGGCGCGGTTACGAGCAGTACTTC. Protein product: CASSLAGSGRGYEQYF.

This chain links TRBV27 with TRBJ2-2, with a weak D call TRBD1 (5 bases). V lost 5 bases and J lost 6, with 19 bases in between. Germline CDR1 and CDR2: MNHEY and SMNVEV (reference sequence). The CDR3 contains 16 residues. The CDR3 loop reads CASSAKGFPWAGELFF. The CDR3 DNA follows: TGTGCCAGCAGTGCGAAGGGGTTTCCCTGGGCCGGGGAGCTGTTTTTT.

This clonotype has a handful of counts. The chain combines TRBV12-3 or TRBV12-4 with TRBJ2-1; TRBD1 agrees at 7 bases. V gave up 4 bases and J gave up 9 bases; unmatched junction bases: 6. The CDR3 runs 13 residues. The CDR3 coding sequence is TGTGCCAGCAGTTCCTCAGACAGGGCTGAGCAGTTCTTC. Translating it yields CASSSSDRAEQFF.

This rearrangement joins TRBV12-3 or TRBV12-4 to TRBJ2-1; unclear D gene. Trimming stripped 5 bases from V and 9 bases from J, with 14 bases between. The CDR3 covers 13 residues. The DNA for the CDR3 is TGTGCCAGCAGTAAGCGTATCCAGAGTGAGCAGTTCTTC. Protein sequence: CASSKRIQSEQFF.

This clonotype showed up just a few times. The genes are TRBV10-3 and TRBJ2-1; TRBD2 matches at 14 bases. The CDR3 loop spans 17 amino acids. V was pared by 0 bases and J by 5 bases, with 3 bases of the junction left unmatched. The germline V gene encodes CDR1 ENHRY and CDR2 SYGVKD. The CDR3 nucleotides are TGTGCCATCAGTGAGTCGACTAGCGGGGGGGGTGACAATGAGCAGTTCTTC. Translating it yields CAISESTSGGGDNEQFF.

The table lists this clonotype with many counts. The J gene is TRBJ2-7, the V gene TRBV20-1; D is perhaps TRBD2 (7 bases). Trimming shortened V by 5 bases and J by 0 bases, and 17 bases separated the two germline ends. Germline-derived CDR1 and CDR2 are DFQATT and SNEGSKA (reference sequence). This CDR3 has 15 residues. The CDR3 sequence: CSARGAEPTSYEQYF. The CDR3 nucleotides are TGCAGTGCTCGGGGGGCTGAACCCACCTCCTACGAGCAGTACTTC.

The chain recombines TRBV20-1 with TRBJ1-6, with D perhaps TRBD1 (6 bases). Germline V gene data show CDR1 as DFQATT and CDR2 as SNEGSKA (reference sequence). Trimming cost V 6 bases and J 4 bases, with 13 bases left between them. This CDR3 has 14 residues. CDR3 in DNA: TGCAGTGCCCACGGACAGATATATAATTCACCCCTCCACTTT. Translating it yields CSAHGQIYNSPLHF.

The CDR3 DNA is TGTGCCACCAGCGACGGGGATTTTTACTCCTACGAGCAGTACTTC. As protein: CATSDGDFYSYEQYF. This chain links TRBV15 with TRBJ2-7, with D possibly matching TRBD2 (5 bases). Between the trimmed V and J ends, which lost 5 bases and 0 bases, there was a span of 14 bases. Germline CDR1 reads LNHNV; CDR2 reads YYDKDF (reference sequence). This CDR3 is 15 amino acids long.

This clonotype was observed a handful of times. The chain has TRBV30 and TRBJ2-5; no reliable D call. Germline CDR1 and CDR2: GTSNPN and SVGIG (reference sequence). Trimming removed 0 bases from V and 4 bases from J, with 6 bases in between. This CDR3 has 12 amino acids. The CDR3 DNA sequence: TGTGCCTGGAGTGTCGAGTCAGAGACCCAGTACTTC. Amino acid sequence: CAWSVESETQYF.

This clonotype has only a few counts. V and J are TRBV28 and TRBJ1-2; no definite D call. This CDR3 is built from 14 residues. Trimming took off 7 bases at V and 3 bases at J, with 15 bases between the two ends. The germline V gene has CDR1 MDHEN and CDR2 SYDVKM. The CDR3 DNA sequence: TGTGCCAGCACACTCTCCGACGGCTACTATGGCTACACCTTC. It is translated as CASTLSDGYYGYTF.

The chain joins TRBV10-3 to TRBJ2-2; 7 bases match TRBD1. This CDR3 is 16 amino acids long. Germline lookup yields CDR1 ENHRY and CDR2 SYGVKD. Losses at the gene ends were 4 bases for V and 1 base for J; bases not matched to a gene: 6. CDR3 sequence reads: CAISGGGLGNTGELFF. For the CDR3, the DNA is TGTGCCATCAGTGGAGGGGGCCTTGGGAACACCGGGGAGCTGTTTTTT.

V usage is TRBV5-1 and J usage is TRBJ2-1, with 7 positions matching TRBD1. The germline gives CDR1 SGHRS, CDR2 YFSETQ. This CDR3 spans 14 amino acids. Trimming at V came to 1 base and at J to 5 bases, leaving 3 bases not matched to a gene. CDR3 in amino acids: CASSLWTGNNEQFF. In DNA, the CDR3 is TGCGCCAGCAGCTTGTGGACAGGAAACAATGAGCAGTTCTTC.

The chain carries TRBV5-6 and TRBJ2-7, with D hard to call. The CDR3 is 15 amino acids. The V end lost 0 bases, the J end lost 5 bases, and 15 bases lay between the germline ends. The V gene's germline CDR1 is SGHDT and CDR2 YYEEEE. This CDR3 is CASSLAEARLHEQYF. The CDR3, as DNA: TGTGCCAGCAGCTTGGCCGAAGCTAGGCTCCACGAGCAGTACTTC.